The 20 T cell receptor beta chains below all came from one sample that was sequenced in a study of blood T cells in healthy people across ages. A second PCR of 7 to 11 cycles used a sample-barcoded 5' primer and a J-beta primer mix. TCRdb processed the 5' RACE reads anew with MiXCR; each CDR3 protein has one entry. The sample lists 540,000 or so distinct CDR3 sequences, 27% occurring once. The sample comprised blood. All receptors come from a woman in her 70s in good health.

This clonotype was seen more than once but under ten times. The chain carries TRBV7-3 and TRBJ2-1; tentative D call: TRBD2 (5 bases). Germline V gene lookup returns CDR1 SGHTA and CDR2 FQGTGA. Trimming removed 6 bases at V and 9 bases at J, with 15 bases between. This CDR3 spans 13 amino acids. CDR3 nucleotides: TGTGCCAGCAGTGCCACTAGGATCGGTGAGCAGTTCTTC. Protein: CASSATRIGEQFF.

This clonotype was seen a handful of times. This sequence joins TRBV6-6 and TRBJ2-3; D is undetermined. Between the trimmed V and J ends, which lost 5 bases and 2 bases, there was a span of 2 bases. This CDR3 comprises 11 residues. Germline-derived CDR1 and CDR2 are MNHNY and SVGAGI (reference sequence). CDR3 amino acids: CASSTTDTQYF. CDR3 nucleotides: TGTGCCAGCAGTACCACAGATACGCAGTATTTT.

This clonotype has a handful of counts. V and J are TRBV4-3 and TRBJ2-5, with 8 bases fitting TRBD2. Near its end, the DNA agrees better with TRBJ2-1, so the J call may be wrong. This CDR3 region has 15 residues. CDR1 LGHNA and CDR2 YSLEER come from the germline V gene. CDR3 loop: CASSRGLAGVDEQFF. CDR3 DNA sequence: TGCGCCAGCAGCCGTGGACTAGCCGGGGTCGATGAGCAGTTCTTC.

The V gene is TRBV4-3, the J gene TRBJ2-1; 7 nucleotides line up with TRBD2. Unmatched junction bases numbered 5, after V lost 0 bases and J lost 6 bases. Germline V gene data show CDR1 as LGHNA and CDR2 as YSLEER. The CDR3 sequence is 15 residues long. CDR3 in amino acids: CASSQEGGKGNEQFF. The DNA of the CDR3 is TGCGCCAGCAGCCAAGAGGGGGGGAAGGGCAATGAGCAGTTCTTC.

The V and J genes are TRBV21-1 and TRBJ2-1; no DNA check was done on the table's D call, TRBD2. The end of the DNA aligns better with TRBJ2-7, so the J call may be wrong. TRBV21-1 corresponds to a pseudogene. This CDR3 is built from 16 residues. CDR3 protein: CASSKGPLADPPEQYF. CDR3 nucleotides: TGTGCCAGCAGCAAGGGACCCCTAGCGGATCCCCCCGAGCAGTACTTC.

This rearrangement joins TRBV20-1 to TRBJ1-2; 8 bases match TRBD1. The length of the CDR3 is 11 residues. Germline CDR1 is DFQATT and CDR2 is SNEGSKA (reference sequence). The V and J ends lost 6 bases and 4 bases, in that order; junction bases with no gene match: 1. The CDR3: CSATGAYGYTF. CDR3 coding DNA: TGCAGTGCGACAGGGGCCTATGGCTACACCTTC.

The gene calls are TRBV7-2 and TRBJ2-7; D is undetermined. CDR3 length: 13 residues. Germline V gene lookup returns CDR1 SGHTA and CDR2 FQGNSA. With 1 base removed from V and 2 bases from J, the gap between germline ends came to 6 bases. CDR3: CASSLGWTYEQYF. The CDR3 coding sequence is TGTGCCAGCAGCTTAGGTTGGACCTACGAGCAGTACTTC.

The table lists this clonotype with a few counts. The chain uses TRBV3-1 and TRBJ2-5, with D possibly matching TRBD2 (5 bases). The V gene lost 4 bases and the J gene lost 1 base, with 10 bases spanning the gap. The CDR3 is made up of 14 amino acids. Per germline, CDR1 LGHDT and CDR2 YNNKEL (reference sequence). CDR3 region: CASSPREGQETQYF. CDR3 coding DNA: TGTGCCAGCAGCCCTCGAGAGGGCCAAGAGACCCAGTACTTC.

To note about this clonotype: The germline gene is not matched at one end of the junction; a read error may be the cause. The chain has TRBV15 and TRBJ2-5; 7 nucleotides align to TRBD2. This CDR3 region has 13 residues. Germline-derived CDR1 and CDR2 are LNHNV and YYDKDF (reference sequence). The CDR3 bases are TGTGCCACCAGCAGAGATGGGCGGGAGACCCAGCACTTC. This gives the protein CATSRDGRETQHF.

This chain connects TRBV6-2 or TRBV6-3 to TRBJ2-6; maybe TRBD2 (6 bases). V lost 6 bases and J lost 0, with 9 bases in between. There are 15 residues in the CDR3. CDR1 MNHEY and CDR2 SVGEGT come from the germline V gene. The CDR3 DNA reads TGTGCCAGCAGGGACGGGAGCTCTGGGGCCAACGTCCTGACTTTC. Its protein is CASRDGSSGANVLTF.

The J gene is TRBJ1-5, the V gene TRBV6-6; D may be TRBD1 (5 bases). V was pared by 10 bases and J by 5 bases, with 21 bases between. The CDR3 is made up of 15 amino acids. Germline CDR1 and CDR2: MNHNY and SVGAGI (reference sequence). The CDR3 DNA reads TGTGCCACCCCTTCGGGGGAACGAGCGTATCAGCCCCAGCATTTT. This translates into CATPSGERAYQPQHF.

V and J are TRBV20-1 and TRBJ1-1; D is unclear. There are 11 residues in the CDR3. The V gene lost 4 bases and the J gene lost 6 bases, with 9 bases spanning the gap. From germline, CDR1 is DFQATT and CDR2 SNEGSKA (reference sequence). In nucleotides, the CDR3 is TGCAGTGCTATAAAGAGAGCTGAAGCTTTCTTT. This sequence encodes CSAIKRAEAFF.

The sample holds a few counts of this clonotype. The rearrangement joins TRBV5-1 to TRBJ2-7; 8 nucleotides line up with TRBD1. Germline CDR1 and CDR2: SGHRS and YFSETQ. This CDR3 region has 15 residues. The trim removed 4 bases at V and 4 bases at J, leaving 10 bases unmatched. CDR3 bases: TGCGCCAGCAGCAGGGGTGGACAGGGATCTTACGAGCAGTACTTC. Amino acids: CASSRGGQGSYEQYF. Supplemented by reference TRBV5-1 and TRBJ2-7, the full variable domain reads KAGVTQTPRYLIKTRGQQVTLSCSPISGHRSVSWYQQTPGQGLQFLFEYFSETQRNKGNFPGRFSGRQFSNSRSEMNVSTLELGDSALYLCASSRGGQGSYEQYFGPGTRLTVT.

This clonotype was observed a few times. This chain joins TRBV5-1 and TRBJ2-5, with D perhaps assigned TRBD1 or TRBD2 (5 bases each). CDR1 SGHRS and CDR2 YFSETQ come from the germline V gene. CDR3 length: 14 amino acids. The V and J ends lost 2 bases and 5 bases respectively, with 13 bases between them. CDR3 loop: CASSFPGPRETQYF. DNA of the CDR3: TGCGCCAGCAGCTTCCCGGGACCAAGGGAGACCCAGTACTTC.

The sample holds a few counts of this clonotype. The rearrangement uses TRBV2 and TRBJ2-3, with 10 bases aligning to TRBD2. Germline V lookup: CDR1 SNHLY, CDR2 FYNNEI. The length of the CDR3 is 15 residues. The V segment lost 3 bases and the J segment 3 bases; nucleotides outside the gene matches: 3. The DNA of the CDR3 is TGTGCCAGCAGTGATAGCGGGGGGTTTACAGATACGCAGTATTTT. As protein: CASSDSGGFTDTQYF.

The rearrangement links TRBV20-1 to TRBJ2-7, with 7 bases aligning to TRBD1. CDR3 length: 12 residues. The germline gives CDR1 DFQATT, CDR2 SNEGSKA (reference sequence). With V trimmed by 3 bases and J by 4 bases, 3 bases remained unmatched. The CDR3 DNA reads TGCAGTGCTAGGGACAGGTTTTACGAGCAGTACTTC. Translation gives CSARDRFYEQYF.

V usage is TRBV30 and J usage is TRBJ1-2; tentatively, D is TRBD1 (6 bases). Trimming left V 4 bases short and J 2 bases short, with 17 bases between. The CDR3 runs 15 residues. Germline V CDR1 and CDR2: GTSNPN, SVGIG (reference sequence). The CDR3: CAWTFSGTSNYGYTF. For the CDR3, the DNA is TGTGCCTGGACATTTTCCGGGACATCGAACTATGGCTACACCTTC.

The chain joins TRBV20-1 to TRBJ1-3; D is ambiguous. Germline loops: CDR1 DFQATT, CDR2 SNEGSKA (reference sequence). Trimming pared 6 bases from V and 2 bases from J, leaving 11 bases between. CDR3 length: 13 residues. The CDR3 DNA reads TGCAGTGCCCCAGGAGGAGCTGGAAACACCATATATTTT. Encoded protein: CSAPGGAGNTIYF.

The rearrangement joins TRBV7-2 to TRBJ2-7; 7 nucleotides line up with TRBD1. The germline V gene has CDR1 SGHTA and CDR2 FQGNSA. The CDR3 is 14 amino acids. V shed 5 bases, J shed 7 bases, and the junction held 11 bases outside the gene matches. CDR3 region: CASSHPGQTPEQYF. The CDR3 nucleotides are TGTGCCAGCAGCCACCCGGGACAGACTCCTGAGCAGTACTTC.

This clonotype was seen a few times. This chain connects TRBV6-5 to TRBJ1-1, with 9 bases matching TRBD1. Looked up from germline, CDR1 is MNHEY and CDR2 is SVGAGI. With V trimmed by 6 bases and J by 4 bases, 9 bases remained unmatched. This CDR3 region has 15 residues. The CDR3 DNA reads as TGTGCCAGCAGAACCGGACAGGGGTGGGGCACTGAAGCTTTCTTT. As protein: CASRTGQGWGTEAFF.